This T cell receptor (beta chain) stems from a study of a mutant IDH1 vaccine in newly diagnosed glioma. Sequencing was performed with immunoSEQ multiplex PCR; in TCRdb, only in-frame clones are kept and a portion is missing. The sample comprises nearly 30,000 clones, 75% to 90% of which are singletons, and about 3.1% rests with the top ten. Time point described: week 5, during vaccination. Mutant IDH1 20-mer peptide, at 300 ug, made up each vaccine dose, with topical imiquimod. The CDR3 consists of 17 residues. CDR1 and CDR2 from the germline V gene are WNHNN and SYGVQD (reference sequence). A word on this clone: The antigen remains unidentified. A junction end diverges from the germline sequence, so it may reflect a read error.

Material: peripheral blood mononuclear cells (PBMCs), obtained from a glioma patient whose treatment included an IDH1 peptide vaccine. The chain has TRBV10-1 and TRBJ1-2; D might be TRBD1 (5 bases). The clonotype was recovered from a woman aged 40 to 50 with glioma. Some clones in this sample may be carry-over from other donors' samples. The CDR3 region is CASSYIASGDGLPRPSF. In DNA form, the CDR3 reads TGCGCCAGCAGTTATATCGCCTCCGGGGACGGCCTTCCTCGCCCGTCCTTC.